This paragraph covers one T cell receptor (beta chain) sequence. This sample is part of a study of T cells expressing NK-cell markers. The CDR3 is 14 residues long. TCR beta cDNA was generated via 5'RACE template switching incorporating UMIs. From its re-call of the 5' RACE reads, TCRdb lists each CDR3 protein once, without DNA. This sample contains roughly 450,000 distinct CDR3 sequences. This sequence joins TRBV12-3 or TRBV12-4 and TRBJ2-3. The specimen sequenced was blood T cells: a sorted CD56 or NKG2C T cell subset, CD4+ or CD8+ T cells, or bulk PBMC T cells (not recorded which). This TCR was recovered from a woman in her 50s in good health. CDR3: CASSFHSGTDTQYF.